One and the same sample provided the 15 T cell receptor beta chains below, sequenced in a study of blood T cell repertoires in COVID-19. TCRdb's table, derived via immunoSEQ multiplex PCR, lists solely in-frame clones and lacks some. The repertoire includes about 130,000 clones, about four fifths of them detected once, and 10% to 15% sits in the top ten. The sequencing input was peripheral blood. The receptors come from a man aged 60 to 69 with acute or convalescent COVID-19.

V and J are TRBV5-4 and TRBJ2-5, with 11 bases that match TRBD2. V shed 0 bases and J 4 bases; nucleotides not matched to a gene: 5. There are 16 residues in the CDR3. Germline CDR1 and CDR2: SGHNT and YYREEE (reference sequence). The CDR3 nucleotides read TGTGCCAGCAGCTTGGGGGGTAGCGGGAGGGCAGAGACCCAGTACTTC. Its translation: CASSLGGSGRAETQYF.

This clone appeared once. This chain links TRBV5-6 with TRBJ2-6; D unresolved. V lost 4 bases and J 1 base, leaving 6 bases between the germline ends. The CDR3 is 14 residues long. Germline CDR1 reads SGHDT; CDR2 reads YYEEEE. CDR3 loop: CASSRRSGANVLTF. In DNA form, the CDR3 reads TGTGCCAGCAGCCGCAGGTCTGGGGCCAACGTCCTGACTTTC.

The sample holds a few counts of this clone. CDR3 bases: TGTGCCAGCAGTGAAACGCCTAGGTACCGGAATGAGCAGTTCTTC. Its translation: CASSETPRYRNEQFF. The genes are TRBV6-1 and TRBJ2-1; no definite D call. CDR3 length equals 15 residues. Germline CDR1 MNHNS, CDR2 SASEGT. V was shortened by 2 bases and J by 7 bases, with 15 bases between the two germline ends.

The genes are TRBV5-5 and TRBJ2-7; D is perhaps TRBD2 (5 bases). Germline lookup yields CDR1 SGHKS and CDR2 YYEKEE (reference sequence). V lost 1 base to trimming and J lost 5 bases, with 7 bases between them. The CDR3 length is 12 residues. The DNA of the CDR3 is TGTGCCAGCAGCTTGTTCGGGGACGAGCAGTACTTC. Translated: CASSLFGDEQYF.

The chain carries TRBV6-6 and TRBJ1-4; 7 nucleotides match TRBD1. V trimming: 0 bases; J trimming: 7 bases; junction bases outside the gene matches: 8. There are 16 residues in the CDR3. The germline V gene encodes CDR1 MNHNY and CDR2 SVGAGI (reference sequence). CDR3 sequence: CASSYSPGQRGEKLFF. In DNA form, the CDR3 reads TGTGCCAGCAGTTACTCACCGGGACAGCGCGGTGAAAAACTGTTTTTT.

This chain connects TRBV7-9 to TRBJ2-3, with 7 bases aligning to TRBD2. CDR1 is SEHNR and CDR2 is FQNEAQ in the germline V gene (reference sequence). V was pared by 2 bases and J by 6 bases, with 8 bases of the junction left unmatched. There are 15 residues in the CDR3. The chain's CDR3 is CASSLQAGVWDTQYF. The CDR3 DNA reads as TGTGCCAGCAGCTTACAGGCGGGAGTATGGGATACGCAGTATTTT.

CDR3 DNA sequence: TGTGCCAGCAGCTTAGGGACCCTACTGACCGGACAGGGCCCCTACGAGCAGTACTTC. It translates to CASSLGTLLTGQGPYEQYF. This chain links TRBV11-2 with TRBJ2-7; 8 nucleotides agree with TRBD1. Germline CDR1 is SGHAT and CDR2 is FQNNGV. The CDR3 length is 19 residues. The V and J ends lost 1 base and 2 bases, in that order; junction bases with no gene match: 16.

The CDR3 DNA reads as TGTGCCAGCAACCAACAGGGGTTCGGGGAAAAACTGTTTTTT. Amino acids: CASNQQGFGEKLFF. The chain recombines TRBV28 with TRBJ1-4, with TRBD1 identical over 7 bases. The V gene's germline CDR1 is MDHEN and CDR2 SYDVKM. The CDR3 runs 14 residues. J was trimmed by 8 bases and V by 7 bases; bases with no gene match: 10.

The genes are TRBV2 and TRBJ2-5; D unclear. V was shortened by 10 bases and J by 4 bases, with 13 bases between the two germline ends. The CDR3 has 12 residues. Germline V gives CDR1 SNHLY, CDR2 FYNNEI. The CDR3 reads CATTPRRETQYF. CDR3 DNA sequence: TGTGCCACCACCCCCAGAAGAGAGACCCAGTACTTC.

The CDR3 coding sequence is TGTGCCAGCAGCTTCAGCGGGCTCAACTACGAGCAGTACTTC. Amino acid sequence: CASSFSGLNYEQYF. V and J are TRBV7-3 and TRBJ2-7, with a weak D call TRBD2 (6 bases). CDR1 is SGHTA, CDR2 FQGTGA, per germline. The CDR3 has 14 residues. The V and J ends lost 3 bases and 3 bases respectively, with 12 bases between them.

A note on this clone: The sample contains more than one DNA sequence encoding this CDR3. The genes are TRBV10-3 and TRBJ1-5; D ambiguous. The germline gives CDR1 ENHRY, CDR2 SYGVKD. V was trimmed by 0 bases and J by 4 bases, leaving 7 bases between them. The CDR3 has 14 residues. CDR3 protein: CAISESGGNQPQHF. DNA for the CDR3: TGTGCCATCAGTGAGTCTGGAGGGAATCAGCCCCAGCATTTT.

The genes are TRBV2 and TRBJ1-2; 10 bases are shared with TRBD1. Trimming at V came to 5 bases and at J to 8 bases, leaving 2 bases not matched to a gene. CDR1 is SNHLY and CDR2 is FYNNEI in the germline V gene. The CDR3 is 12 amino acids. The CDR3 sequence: CASSTTGGGYTF. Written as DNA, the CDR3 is TGTGCCAGCAGTACGACAGGGGGCGGCTACACCTTC.

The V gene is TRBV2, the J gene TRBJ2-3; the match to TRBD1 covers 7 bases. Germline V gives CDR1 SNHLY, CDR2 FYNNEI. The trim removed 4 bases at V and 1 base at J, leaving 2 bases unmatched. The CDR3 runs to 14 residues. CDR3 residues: CASSGQGGTDTQYF. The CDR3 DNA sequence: TGTGCCAGCAGTGGACAGGGAGGCACAGATACGCAGTATTTT. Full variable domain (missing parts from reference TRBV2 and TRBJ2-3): EPEVTQTPSHQVTQMGQEVILRCVPISNHLYFYWYRQILGQKVEFLVSFYNNEISEKSEIFDDQFSVERPDGSNFTLKIRSTKLEDSAMYFCASSGQGGTDTQYFGPGTRLTVL.

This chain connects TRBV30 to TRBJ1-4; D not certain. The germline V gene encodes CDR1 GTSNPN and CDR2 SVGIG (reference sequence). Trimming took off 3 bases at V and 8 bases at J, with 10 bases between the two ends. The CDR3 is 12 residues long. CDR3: CAWRQEDEKLFF. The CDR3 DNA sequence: TGTGCCTGGAGGCAGGAGGACGAAAAACTGTTTTTT.

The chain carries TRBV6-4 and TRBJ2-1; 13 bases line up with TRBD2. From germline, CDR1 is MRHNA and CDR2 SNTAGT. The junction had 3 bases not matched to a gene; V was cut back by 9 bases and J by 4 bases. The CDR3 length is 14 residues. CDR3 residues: CASGLAGEYNEQFF. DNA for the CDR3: TGTGCCAGTGGACTAGCGGGAGAATACAATGAGCAGTTCTTC.